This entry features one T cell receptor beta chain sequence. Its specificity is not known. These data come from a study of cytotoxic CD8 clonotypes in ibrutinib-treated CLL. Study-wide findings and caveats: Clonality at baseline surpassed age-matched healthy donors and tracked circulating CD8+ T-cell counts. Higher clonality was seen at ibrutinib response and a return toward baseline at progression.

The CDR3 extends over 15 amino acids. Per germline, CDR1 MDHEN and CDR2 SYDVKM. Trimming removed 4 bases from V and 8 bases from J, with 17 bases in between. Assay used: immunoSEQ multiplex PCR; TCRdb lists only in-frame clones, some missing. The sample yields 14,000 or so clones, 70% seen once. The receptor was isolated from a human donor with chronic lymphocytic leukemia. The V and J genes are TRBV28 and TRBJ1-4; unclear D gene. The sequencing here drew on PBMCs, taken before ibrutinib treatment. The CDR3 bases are TGTGCCAGCAGTTCGCAGGTCGGAGAGTTAGAAAAACTGTTTTTT. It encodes CASSSQVGELEKLFF.